A single sample is the source of the 19 T cell receptor beta chains below, sequenced in a study of cytomegalovirus exposure and HLA in healthy donors. The study ran its PCR with 60 Vbeta and 13 Jbeta primers. The protocol was immunoSEQ multiplex PCR, while the TCRdb copy is restricted to in-frame clones and leaves out a portion. Found here are 250,000 or so clones, over 65% of them singletons; the top ten hold roughly 1.3%. The specimen sequenced was PBMCs. Receptors originate from a human donor in good health.

This rearrangement joins TRBV5-1 to TRBJ1-4, with D tentatively TRBD1 (6 bases). Germline V gene lookup returns CDR1 SGHRS and CDR2 YFSETQ. CDR3 length equals 15 residues. V gave up 5 bases and J gave up 3 bases, with 14 bases separating them. The CDR3 sequence: CASRTTGLSNEKLFF. CDR3 nucleotide sequence: TGCGCCAGCAGGACTACAGGGCTTTCTAATGAAAAACTGTTTTTT.

The chain links TRBV19 to TRBJ2-1, with 12 bases that match TRBD2. The CDR3 consists of 18 residues. CDR1 is LNHDA, CDR2 SQIVND, per germline (reference sequence). J lost 0 bases, V lost 4 bases, and 7 bases had no gene match. CDR3 coding DNA: TGTGCCAGTAGTAGTCCTAGCGGGAGGGATAGCTCCTACAATGAGCAGTTCTTC. Amino acids: CASSSPSGRDSSYNEQFF.

This rearrangement joins TRBV6-5 to TRBJ1-2, with 9 positions matching TRBD1. The CDR3 extends over 14 amino acids. Trimming cost V 2 bases and J 8 bases; bases outside gene matches: 6. Per the germline V gene, CDR1 is MNHEY and CDR2 is SVGAGI. CDR3: CASSYRTGGAGYTF. CDR3 in DNA: TGTGCCAGCAGTTACCGAACAGGGGGCGCAGGCTACACCTTC.

The V gene is TRBV4-1, the J gene TRBJ2-7; 7 bases line up with TRBD2. Trimming cost V 0 bases and J 5 bases; bases outside gene matches: 19. Germline V gene sequence: CDR1 MGHRA, CDR2 YSYEKL. The CDR3 loop spans 19 amino acids. The chain's CDR3 is CASSQDHVGAGGSLHEQYF. CDR3 bases: TGCGCCAGCAGCCAAGATCATGTCGGAGCGGGCGGGAGTCTCCACGAGCAGTACTTC.

The J gene is TRBJ2-2, the V gene TRBV27, with D uncertain. The CDR3 sequence is 14 residues long. CDR1 is MNHEY, CDR2 SMNVEV, per germline (reference sequence). Trimming took 1 base from V and 3 from J, leaving 6 bases between them. The CDR3 DNA is TGTGCCAGCAGTTTATTTCCCGACACCGGGGAGCTGTTTTTT. Its protein is CASSLFPDTGELFF.

As concerns this clone: One end of the junction fails to match germline, which may point to a read error. This chain links TRBV14 with TRBJ2-1; a weak D match, TRBD2 (6 bases). The CDR3 length is 16 residues. Germline V lookup: CDR1 SGHDN, CDR2 FVKESK. CDR3 nucleotide sequence: TGTGCCAGCAGCCAAGATTTGGGAGGTTGGTACAATGGGCAGTTCTTC. Residues: CASSQDLGGWYNGQFF.

The chain links TRBV19 to TRBJ2-1; 9 bases are shared with TRBD1. V lost 4 bases, J lost 6 bases, and 7 bases stayed unmatched. The CDR3 contains 15 residues. Per the germline V gene, CDR1 is LNHDA and CDR2 is SQIVND (reference sequence). CDR3: CASSTSQTGGNEQFF. In DNA form, the CDR3 reads TGTGCCAGTAGTACATCTCAGACAGGGGGCAATGAGCAGTTCTTC.

This clone came up once. The CDR3 sequence is CASSPGTGTDTQYF. DNA of the CDR3: TGTGCCAGCTCACCGGGGACAGGCACAGATACGCAGTATTTT. This chain joins TRBV18 and TRBJ2-3, with TRBD1 identical over 7 bases. There are 14 residues in the CDR3. From germline, CDR1 is KGHSH and CDR2 LQKENI. Trimming took 3 bases from V and 1 from J; bases not matched to a gene: 1.

This clone has just a few counts. The genes are TRBV2 and TRBJ2-1; D is unclear. CDR1 SNHLY and CDR2 FYNNEI come from the germline V gene. Deletions cut 4 bases from V and 4 bases from J, with 17 bases between. The length of the CDR3 is 16 residues. The CDR3 DNA is TGTGCCAGCAGTGTGAACTCCCCTGCGCTTTACAATGAGCAGTTCTTC. It translates to CASSVNSPALYNEQFF.

The chain links TRBV5-4 to TRBJ2-5; 12 bases align to TRBD2. Germline CDR1 SGHNT, CDR2 YYREEE (reference sequence). The CDR3 runs 16 residues. V was clipped by 4 bases and J by 5 bases; unmatched bases: 9. The CDR3 protein is CASSGGLAGRRETQYF. The CDR3 nucleotides are TGTGCCAGCAGCGGGGGACTAGCGGGCCGGAGGGAGACCCAGTACTTC.

The genes are TRBV12-5 and TRBJ2-1, with 10 bases matching TRBD2. V lost 3 bases, J lost 5 bases, and 10 bases stayed unmatched. CDR1 and CDR2 (germline): LGHNT, FRNRAP. This CDR3 spans 17 amino acids. DNA for the CDR3: TGTGCTAGTGGTTTCCGTCGGGGACTAGCGACCGACAATGAGCAGTTCTTC. Protein sequence: CASGFRRGLATDNEQFF. Using reference TRBV12-5 and TRBJ2-1 for the parts outside the CDR3, the full variable domain is DARVTQTPRHKVTEMGQEVTMRCQPILGHNTVFWYRQTMMQGLELLAYFRNRAPLDDSGMPKDRFSAEMPDATLATLKIQPSEPRDSAVYFCASGFRRGLATDNEQFFGPGTRLTVL.

The CDR3 loop reads CASTIHGAGGEQFF. CDR3 DNA sequence: TGTGCCAGCACCATCCACGGGGCGGGAGGGGAGCAGTTCTTC. J is TRBJ2-1 and V is TRBV2; 9 bases agree with TRBD2. This CDR3 spans 14 amino acids. Trimming at V came to 7 bases and at J to 10 bases, leaving 11 bases not matched to a gene. The germline gives CDR1 SNHLY, CDR2 FYNNEI.

The chain recombines TRBV7-2 with TRBJ2-7; 7 nucleotides align to TRBD2. Trimming cost V 1 base and J 0 bases; bases outside gene matches: 6. Germline V gene data show CDR1 as SGHTA and CDR2 as FQGNSA. This CDR3 has 16 residues. CDR3 residues: CASSLVLAESSYEQYF. The CDR3 DNA sequence: TGTGCCAGCAGCTTAGTTCTAGCGGAAAGCTCCTACGAGCAGTACTTC.

The chain combines TRBV5-1 with TRBJ2-1, with TRBD2 matching over 7 bases. Germline assignment: CDR1 SGHRS and CDR2 YFSETQ. The CDR3 consists of 14 residues. The ends lost 9 bases at V and 1 base at J; junction bases unmatched: 7. DNA of the CDR3: TGCGCCACACGGCGGACTAGGTCCTACAATGAGCAGTTCTTC. Translation gives CATRRTRSYNEQFF.

This clone was counted only a few times. The chain recombines TRBV10-3 with TRBJ2-7, with 7 nucleotides matching TRBD2. The germline V gene has CDR1 ENHRY and CDR2 SYGVKD. The length of the CDR3 is 14 residues. Germline trimming cut 10 bases from V and 5 bases from J; bases unmatched to any gene: 14. The CDR3 sequence is CATTARDYLDEQYF. As DNA, the CDR3 is TGTGCCACCACGGCGCGGGACTACCTAGACGAGCAGTACTTC.

The V and J genes are TRBV19 and TRBJ2-1; 9 bases align to TRBD2. CDR1 LNHDA and CDR2 SQIVND come from the germline V gene (reference sequence). Unmatched junction bases numbered 3, after V lost 4 bases and J lost 5 bases. This CDR3 contains 14 residues. The DNA for the CDR3 is TGTGCCAGTAGTAGGGCTAGCGGGAACAATGAGCAGTTCTTC. It codes for CASSRASGNNEQFF.

The chain couples TRBV7-9 to TRBJ2-3, with 7 nucleotides matching TRBD1. Germline trimming cut 5 bases from V and 0 bases from J; bases unmatched to any gene: 5. CDR1 is SEHNR and CDR2 is FQNEAQ in the germline V gene (reference sequence). The CDR3 is made up of 15 amino acids. This CDR3 reads CASSPGQVSTDTQYF. The CDR3 DNA follows: TGTGCCAGCAGCCCCGGACAGGTCAGCACAGATACGCAGTATTTT.

The chain combines TRBV18 with TRBJ2-3; tentative D call: TRBD2 (5 bases). With 6 bases removed from V and 6 bases from J, the gap between germline ends came to 16 bases. The CDR3 has 14 amino acids. Germline CDR1 reads KGHSH; CDR2 reads LQKENI. The CDR3 is CASSERNGQDTQYF. CDR3 DNA sequence: TGTGCCAGCTCCGAGCGGAACGGGCAGGATACGCAGTATTTT.

The V gene is TRBV18, the J gene TRBJ2-2; D may be TRBD1 (5 bases). V was trimmed by 3 bases and J by 5 bases, leaving 19 bases between them. Germline assignment: CDR1 KGHSH and CDR2 LQKENI. This CDR3 spans 17 amino acids. The CDR3 sequence is CASSPGAAPEVTGELFF. CDR3 in DNA: TGTGCCAGCTCACCTGGGGCAGCGCCAGAGGTGACCGGGGAGCTGTTTTTT.